Each of the 29 T cell receptor beta chains below was sequenced from the same sample in a study of T cell responses to AZD1222 COVID-19 vaccine. Clones were sequenced by immunoSEQ multiplex PCR, and TCRdb holds only the in-frame ones, with some missing. The table includes 150,000 or so clones, about 90% detected once. The sample was peripheral blood, taken 28 days after the second AZD1222 dose. The receptors stem from an adult who received the AZD1222 COVID-19 vaccine.

The chain combines TRBV18 with TRBJ1-1, with a tentative D call TRBD1 (5 bases). V was clipped by 6 bases and J by 0 bases, with 17 bases between them. The V gene's germline CDR1 is KGHSH and CDR2 LQKENI. CDR3 size: 16 residues. DNA for the CDR3: TGTGCCAGCTCCGAAACCGTAGGGGTTGTGAACACTGAAGCTTTCTTT. Translation: CASSETVGVVNTEAFF.

This chain connects TRBV30 to TRBJ2-5; 7 positions agree with TRBD2. J gave up 5 bases and V 7 bases, and 13 bases lay outside the gene matches. CDR1 is GTSNPN and CDR2 is SVGIG in the germline V gene (reference sequence). The CDR3 loop spans 14 amino acids. CDR3: CAYGGRWMGETQYF. For the CDR3, the DNA is TGTGCCTATGGCGGGAGATGGATGGGGGAGACCCAGTACTTC.

The chain carries TRBV28 and TRBJ1-2; D ambiguous. The CDR3 is 13 amino acids. The germline CDR1 and CDR2 sequences are MDHEN and SYDVKM. Trimming removed 6 bases from V and 4 bases from J, with 12 bases in between. The CDR3 loop is CASSPPRGYGYTF. The DNA for the CDR3 is TGTGCCAGCAGCCCCCCCCGGGGCTATGGCTACACCTTC.

The gene calls are TRBV18 and TRBJ1-1; 8 bases align to TRBD1. CDR1 and CDR2 (germline): KGHSH, LQKENI. The ends lost 5 bases at V and 5 bases at J; junction bases unmatched: 16. The CDR3 sequence is 17 residues long. The CDR3 loop reads CASSEQTGANYGTEAFF. Written as DNA, the CDR3 is TGTGCCAGCTCAGAGCAGACAGGGGCGAATTACGGGACTGAAGCTTTCTTT.

DNA of the CDR3: TGCGCCAGCTCACTGACAGGGTCCGGGCAGCCCCAGCATTTT. This encodes CASSLTGSGQPQHF. The gene calls are TRBV5-1 and TRBJ1-5, with TRBD1 matching over 7 bases. The V gene end was trimmed by 7 bases and the J gene end by 7 bases; junction bases not matched to a gene: 11. CDR1 is SGHRS and CDR2 is YFSETQ in the germline V gene. The CDR3 is made up of 14 amino acids.

This clone turned up a few times. The gene calls are TRBV27 and TRBJ1-2; 8 bases agree with TRBD1. Germline CDR1 MNHEY, CDR2 SMNVEV (reference sequence). The CDR3 is 16 amino acids. The ends lost 2 bases at V and 4 bases at J; junction bases unmatched: 9. The CDR3 reads CASSLKADRGGYGYTF. As DNA, the CDR3 is TGTGCCAGCAGTTTAAAAGCCGACAGGGGCGGCTATGGCTACACCTTC.

The CDR3 loop reads CATSAPSGQGYNEQFF. CDR3 DNA: TGTGCCACCAGTGCCCCCTCAGGGCAAGGCTACAATGAGCAGTTCTTC. The rearrangement uses TRBV24-1 and TRBJ2-1; weak D call: TRBD1 (5 bases). This CDR3 has 16 residues. The V gene's germline CDR1 is KGHDR and CDR2 SFDVKD. Trimming took 5 bases from V and 3 from J, leaving 16 bases between them.

This chain joins TRBV14 and TRBJ2-3, with 12 bases lining up with TRBD2. In germline, CDR1 is SGHDN, CDR2 FVKESK. J gave up 2 bases and V 4 bases, and 7 bases lay outside the gene matches. The CDR3 has 17 residues. The CDR3 nucleotides are TGTGCCAGCAGCCCTCCGGGACTAGCGGGTTACACAGATACGCAGTATTTT. As protein: CASSPPGLAGYTDTQYF.

The chain employs TRBV7-9 and TRBJ1-1; 7 nucleotides align to TRBD1. V shed 4 bases, J shed 2 bases, and the junction held 4 bases outside the gene matches. CDR1 SEHNR and CDR2 FQNEAQ come from the germline V gene (reference sequence). This CDR3 contains 14 residues. The DNA for the CDR3 is TGTGCCAGCAGCTCGCAGGGGGAAAACACTGAAGCTTTCTTT. It is translated as CASSSQGENTEAFF.

The V and J genes are TRBV19 and TRBJ1-1; D not resolved. Trimming left V 5 bases short and J 1 base short, with 11 bases between. This CDR3 comprises 14 residues. Germline V gives CDR1 LNHDA, CDR2 SQIVND (reference sequence). CDR3 residues: CASSQRRENTEAFF. CDR3 DNA: TGTGCCAGTAGTCAGAGACGGGAGAACACTGAAGCTTTCTTT.

The chain has TRBV5-1 and TRBJ1-1, with D perhaps matching TRBD1 (5 bases). The CDR3 runs 14 residues. The germline V gene encodes CDR1 SGHRS and CDR2 YFSETQ. Trimming took off 2 bases at V and 2 bases at J, with 10 bases between the two ends. The CDR3 coding sequence is TGCGCCAGCAGCTTACAGGATCAAAACACTGAAGCTTTCTTT. Residues: CASSLQDQNTEAFF. The whole variable domain, remainder taken from reference TRBV5-1 and TRBJ1-1, is KAGVTQTPRYLIKTRGQQVTLSCSPISGHRSVSWYQQTPGQGLQFLFEYFSETQRNKGNFPGRFSGRQFSNSRSEMNVSTLELGDSALYLCASSLQDQNTEAFFGQGTRLTVV.

V usage is TRBV5-1 and J usage is TRBJ2-1; 9 bases fit TRBD2. This CDR3 is built from 15 residues. V lost 5 bases and J lost 2; bases outside the gene matches: 5. Germline V lookup: CDR1 SGHRS, CDR2 YFSETQ. CDR3 sequence (DNA): TGCGCCAGCAGAACCGGGACTAGCCCCTACAATGAGCAGTTCTTC. Translated: CASRTGTSPYNEQFF.

A word on this clone: Other DNA sequences from this sample encode an identical CDR3 as well. The chain recombines TRBV28 with TRBJ2-7; 8 positions agree with TRBD2. CDR1 is MDHEN, CDR2 SYDVKM, per germline. This CDR3 has 16 residues. The V segment lost 3 bases and the J segment 1 base; nucleotides outside the gene matches: 8. The CDR3 DNA follows: TGTGCCAGCAGTTTTTCTCTAGCGGGCCTTTCCTACGAGCAGTACTTC. This translates into CASSFSLAGLSYEQYF.

The chain couples TRBV7-9 to TRBJ1-1; no clear D gene. This CDR3 is 13 amino acids long. V shed 1 base and J shed 6 bases, with 9 bases lying between them. CDR1 is SEHNR, CDR2 FQNEAQ, per germline (reference sequence). The CDR3 here is CASSLGPYPEAFF. CDR3 nucleotides: TGTGCCAGCAGCTTAGGACCCTACCCTGAAGCTTTCTTT.

This chain links TRBV2 with TRBJ1-3, with TRBD1 identical over 9 bases. The V segment lost 6 bases and the J segment 0 bases; nucleotides outside the gene matches: 3. This CDR3 comprises 15 residues. Germline V gives CDR1 SNHLY, CDR2 FYNNEI. CDR3 in amino acids: CASSRDRASGNTIYF. The CDR3 nucleotides are TGTGCCAGCAGCCGGGACAGGGCCTCTGGAAACACCATATATTTT.

The J gene is TRBJ2-5, the V gene TRBV7-6; D ambiguous. V lost 2 bases and J lost 1, with 11 bases in between. CDR3 size: 15 residues. Germline V CDR1 and CDR2: SGHVS, FNYEAQ. This CDR3 is CASSLYAGSQETQYF. CDR3 bases: TGTGCCAGCAGCTTATACGCCGGCAGCCAAGAGACCCAGTACTTC.

The chain employs TRBV3-1 (or the pseudogene TRBV3-2) and TRBJ1-2; 8 nucleotides line up with TRBD1. This CDR3 comprises 16 residues. J gave up 4 bases and V 0 bases, and 7 bases lay outside the gene matches. CDR1 and CDR2 from the germline V gene are LGHDT and YNNKEL (reference sequence). The chain's CDR3 is CASSQDLATGVYGYTF. CDR3 DNA sequence: TGTGCCAGCAGCCAAGATCTTGCGACAGGGGTCTATGGCTACACCTTC.

The rearrangement joins TRBV11-2 to TRBJ1-2; 9 nucleotides align to TRBD1. V gave up 3 bases and J gave up 7 bases; unmatched junction bases: 3. CDR1 and CDR2 from the germline V gene are SGHAT and FQNNGV. The CDR3 loop spans 13 amino acids. In nucleotides, the CDR3 is TGTGCCAGCAGCTTGGGGACAGGGCCTGGCTACACCTTC. Its translation is CASSLGTGPGYTF. The entire variable domain, with the rest obtained from reference TRBV11-2 and TRBJ1-2, is as follows: EAGVAQSPRYKIIEKRQSVAFWCNPISGHATLYWYQQILGQGPKLLIQFQNNGVVDDSQLPKDRFSAERLKGVDSTLKIQPAKLEDSAVYLCASSLGTGPGYTFGSGTRLTVV.

The chain links TRBV11-3 to TRBJ2-1; D gene ambiguous. V was trimmed by 0 bases and J by 1 base, leaving 4 bases between them. The CDR3 runs 14 residues. The germline CDR1 and CDR2 sequences are SGHNT and YENEEA. This CDR3 reads CASSLDSSYNEQFF. CDR3 bases: TGTGCCAGCAGCTTAGACAGTTCCTACAATGAGCAGTTCTTC.

As DNA, the CDR3 is TGTGCCAGCTCCCGGGACTCCAACACCGGGGAGCTGTTTTTT. Translation: CASSRDSNTGELFF. V usage is TRBV6-5 and J usage is TRBJ2-2, with D maybe TRBD2 (6 bases). Trimming removed 8 bases from V and 2 bases from J, with 12 bases in between. CDR3 length: 14 residues. The germline V gene has CDR1 MNHEY and CDR2 SVGAGI.

The chain uses TRBV11-2 and TRBJ2-7, with 7 nucleotides matching TRBD1. With V trimmed by 5 bases and J by 2 bases, 12 bases remained unmatched. CDR3 size: 16 residues. The germline V gene encodes CDR1 SGHAT and CDR2 FQNNGV. CDR3 sequence reads: CASSPYQGQTTYEQYF. In DNA form, the CDR3 reads TGTGCCAGCAGCCCATACCAGGGACAGACGACCTACGAGCAGTACTTC.

J is TRBJ2-7 and V is TRBV30; 7 bases align to TRBD1. Germline trimming cut 3 bases from V and 1 base from J; bases unmatched to any gene: 6. The CDR3 totals 14 residues. The germline gives CDR1 GTSNPN, CDR2 SVGIG (reference sequence). CDR3 loop: CAWRGGRASYEQYF. CDR3 nucleotides: TGTGCCTGGAGAGGGGGCCGGGCGTCCTACGAGCAGTACTTC.

This chain uses TRBV24-1 with TRBJ1-1; D gene unclear. V was cut by 7 bases and J by 4 bases, with 12 bases left in between. Germline V gene data show CDR1 as KGHDR and CDR2 as SFDVKD. The CDR3 is 13 amino acids. Here the CDR3 DNA reads TGTGCCACCAGCCCGGAACACTCCACTGAAGCTTTCTTT. Its protein product is CATSPEHSTEAFF.

V and J are TRBV9 and TRBJ1-2; perhaps TRBD1 as D (6 bases). With 4 bases removed from V and 8 bases from J, the gap between germline ends came to 12 bases. Germline values: CDR1 SGDLS, CDR2 YYNGEE. The CDR3 loop spans 12 amino acids. CDR3 in amino acids: CASSSGVDGYTF. In nucleotides, the CDR3 is TGTGCCAGCAGCTCAGGGGTGGACGGCTACACCTTC.

This clone was picked up one time. The V gene is TRBV6-6, the J gene TRBJ2-5; D unresolved. Germline CDR1 MNHNY, CDR2 SVGAGI (reference sequence). CDR3 length: 12 amino acids. Deletions cut 0 bases from V and 4 bases from J, with 3 bases between. DNA for the CDR3: TGTGCCAGCAGTTACTCGACAGAGACCCAGTACTTC. Residues: CASSYSTETQYF.

This clone was seen a handful of times. The genes are TRBV2 and TRBJ1-2; TRBD1 aligns across 9 bases. With 9 bases clipped from V and 5 bases from J, the junction kept 7 bases outside the gene matches. The CDR3 runs to 13 residues. Germline loops: CDR1 SNHLY, CDR2 FYNNEI. The CDR3 region has the DNA TGTGCCAGTAACCGGGACAGGGAGTATGGCTACACCTTC. Translated: CASNRDREYGYTF.

This clone was detected only a few times. The chain is built from TRBV11-3 and TRBJ1-1; no definite D call. The V and J ends lost 1 base and 4 bases respectively, with 13 bases between them. Germline V CDR1 and CDR2: SGHNT, YENEEA. The CDR3 loop spans 15 amino acids. CDR3 loop: CASSLVGGWVTEAFF. In DNA, the CDR3 is TGTGCCAGCAGCTTAGTAGGAGGGTGGGTCACTGAAGCTTTCTTT.

This chain connects TRBV7-2 to TRBJ2-4; unclear D gene. The CDR3 contains 15 residues. The V and J ends lost 5 bases and 0 bases respectively, with 11 bases between them. The germline V gene has CDR1 SGHTA and CDR2 FQGNSA. The CDR3 coding sequence is TGTGCCAGCAGCCCTCCCGGGTTAGCCAAAAACATTCAGTACTTC. It encodes CASSPPGLAKNIQYF.

The chain links TRBV27 to TRBJ2-7; 9 bases line up with TRBD1. CDR3 size: 15 residues. V was pared by 3 bases and J by 7 bases, with 10 bases of the junction left unmatched. From germline, CDR1 is MNHEY and CDR2 SMNVEV (reference sequence). CDR3 sequence (DNA): TGTGCCAGCAGTTTCCAGGGACAGGGACGGTGGGAGCAGTACTTC. Protein: CASSFQGQGRWEQYF.